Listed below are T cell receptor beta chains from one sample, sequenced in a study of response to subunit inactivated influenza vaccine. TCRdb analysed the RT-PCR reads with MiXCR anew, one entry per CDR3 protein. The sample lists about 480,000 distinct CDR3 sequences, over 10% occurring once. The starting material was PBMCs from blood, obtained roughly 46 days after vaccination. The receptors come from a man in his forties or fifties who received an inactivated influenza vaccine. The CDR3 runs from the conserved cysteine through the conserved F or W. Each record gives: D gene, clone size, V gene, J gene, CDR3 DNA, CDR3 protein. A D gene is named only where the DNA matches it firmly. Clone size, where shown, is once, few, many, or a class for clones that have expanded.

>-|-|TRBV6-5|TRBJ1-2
TGTGCCAGCAGCTACTCTCTTTCGTCCGGAATTAACTATGGCTACACCTTC
CASSYSLSSGINYGYTF
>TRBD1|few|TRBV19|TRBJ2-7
TGTGCCAGTACCTCCTACGGGACAGGGGGCTCCTACGAGCAGTACTTC
CASTSYGTGGSYEQYF
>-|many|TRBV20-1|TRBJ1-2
TGCAGTGCTAGAGTGCGGGGTCACTATGGCTACACCTTC
CSARVRGHYGYTF
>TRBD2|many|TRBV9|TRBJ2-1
TGTGCCAGCAGCGGTAGCGGGAGGGCTAGCGATGAGCAGTTCTTC
CASSGSGRASDEQFF
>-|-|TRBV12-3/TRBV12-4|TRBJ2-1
TGTGCCAGCAGTTTAATTCATTTGACTGACAATGAGCAGTTCTTC
CASSLIHLTDNEQFF
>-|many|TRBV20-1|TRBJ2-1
TGCAGTGGCCTTAGCGGATTTTCCTACAATGAGCAGTTCTTC
CSGLSGFSYNEQFF
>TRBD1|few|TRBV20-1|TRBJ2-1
TGCAGTGCTAACAGGGGGCTCTCCTACAATGAGCAGTTCTTC
CSANRGLSYNEQFF
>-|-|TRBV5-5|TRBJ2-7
TGTGCCAGCAGCTTTGGGACCCGATCGGTTTACGAGCAGTACTTC
CASSFGTRSVYEQYF
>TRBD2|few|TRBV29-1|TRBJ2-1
TGCAGCGGTGGACTAGCGGGAGGTGGTGAGCAGTTCTTC
CSGGLAGGGEQFF
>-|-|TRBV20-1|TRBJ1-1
TGCAGTGCTAGAGATCCCCAAAGAATGAACACTGAAGCTTTCTTT
CSARDPQRMNTEAFF
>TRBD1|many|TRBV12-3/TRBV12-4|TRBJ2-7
TGTGCCAGCAGTTTCGACCAGGGGGTTCTTTTTTACGAGCAGTACTTC
CASSFDQGVLFYEQYF
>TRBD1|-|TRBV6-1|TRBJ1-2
TGTGCCAGCAGCCCTCTCCGGGACAGGGACTTTTATGGCTACACCTTC
CASSPLRDRDFYGYTF
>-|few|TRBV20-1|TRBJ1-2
TGCAGTGCTACGCAGTCTAACTATGGCTACACCTTC
CSATQSNYGYTF
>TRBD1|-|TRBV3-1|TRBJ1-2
TGTGCCAGCAGTAAGCGACAGGGACTTTTTTATGGCTACACCTTC
CASSKRQGLFYGYTF
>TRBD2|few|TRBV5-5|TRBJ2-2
TGTGCCAGCACCACGGCGGGGGCGAACACCGGGGAGCTGTTTTTT
CASTTAGANTGELFF
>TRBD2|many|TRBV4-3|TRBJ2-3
TGCGCCAGCAGCCAAGACTTGTACCGAGCGGGAGGGAGCACAGATACGCAGTATTTT
CASSQDLYRAGGSTDTQYF
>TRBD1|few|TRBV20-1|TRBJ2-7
TGCAGTGCCAGCTCCCCAGGGGGCTACGAGCAGTACTTC
CSASSPGGYEQYF